Shown below are 18 T cell receptor beta chains from a single sample sequenced in a study of OX40 agonist ivuxolimab in advanced cancers. Method: immunoSEQ multiplex PCR; TCRdb's copy keeps in-frame clones and lacks some. Of more than 65,000 clones in the sample, about 85% were seen once. Source: CD4+ or CD8+ T cells sorted from blood, taken in a trial of the OX40 agonist ivuxolimab. These receptors all come from an adult with an advanced solid tumor such as melanoma, head and neck, liver or kidney cancer.

The rearrangement uses TRBV4-1 and TRBJ1-6; 8 bases agree with TRBD1. Unmatched junction bases numbered 9, after V lost 3 bases and J lost 5 bases. Germline assignment: CDR1 MGHRA and CDR2 YSYEKL. The CDR3 runs to 17 residues. CDR3 in amino acids: CASSQGRQGRNNSPLHF. The CDR3, as DNA: TGCGCCAGCAGCCAGGGGAGACAGGGGAGGAATAATTCACCCCTCCACTTT.

The V gene is TRBV7-2, the J gene TRBJ2-7, with 9 bases lining up with TRBD2. The V gene end was trimmed by 5 bases and the J gene end by 3 bases; junction bases not matched to a gene: 5. Per the germline V gene, CDR1 is SGHTA and CDR2 is FQGNSA. This CDR3 has 14 amino acids. The CDR3 region has the DNA TGTGCCAGCAGCACCGGGACTAGCAGCTACGAGCAGTACTTC. Translating gives CASSTGTSSYEQYF.

The chain recombines TRBV10-3 with TRBJ1-2, with D perhaps TRBD1 (5 bases). With 7 bases removed from V and 1 base from J, the gap between germline ends came to 22 bases. The CDR3 spans 17 residues. The V gene's germline CDR1 is ENHRY and CDR2 SYGVKD. CDR3 sequence: CAINPTVNYLNNYGYTF. The CDR3 bases are TGTGCCATCAATCCGACAGTAAACTACCTAAATAACTATGGCTACACCTTC.

A single count supports this clone. The V call is TRBV7-2, the J call TRBJ2-7; 9 bases match TRBD1. J lost 6 bases, V lost 3 bases, and 9 bases had no gene match. Germline assignment: CDR1 SGHTA and CDR2 FQGNSA. This CDR3 is 15 amino acids long. The CDR3 is CASSFRGTGIVEQYF. The CDR3 DNA reads TGTGCCAGCAGCTTTCGTGGGACAGGGATCGTCGAGCAGTACTTC. The whole variable domain, remainder taken from reference TRBV7-2 and TRBJ2-7, is GAGVSQSPSNKVTEKGKDVELRCDPISGHTALYWYRQSLGQGLEFLIYFQGNSAPDKSGLPSDRFSAERTGGSVSTLTIQRTQQEDSAVYLCASSFRGTGIVEQYFGPGTRLTVT.

This rearrangement joins TRBV4-2 to TRBJ1-4, with 7 bases identical to TRBD1. Losses at the gene ends were 1 base for V and 4 bases for J; bases not matched to a gene: 12. The V gene's germline CDR1 is LGHNA and CDR2 YNFKEQ. The CDR3 extends over 18 amino acids. DNA for the CDR3: TGTGCCAGCAGCCAAGCTCAAGTGGCAGGGGGTTATAATGAAAAACTGTTTTTT. This translates into CASSQAQVAGGYNEKLFF.

The chain uses TRBV14 and TRBJ2-7; a weak D match, TRBD1 (7 bases). The CDR3 length is 13 residues. The V gene's germline CDR1 is SGHDN and CDR2 FVKESK. V was clipped by 6 bases and J by 3 bases, with 12 bases between them. The CDR3 DNA sequence: TGTGCCAGCAGGCGGGACAGCCACTACGAGCAGTACTTC. Translating gives CASRRDSHYEQYF.

There are a few counts of this clone. This chain connects TRBV30 to TRBJ1-5, with D perhaps matching TRBD1 (5 bases). The V end lost 2 bases, the J end lost 5 bases, and 10 bases lay between the germline ends. The CDR3 runs to 13 residues. The germline CDR1 and CDR2 sequences are GTSNPN and SVGIG (reference sequence). The CDR3 loop is CAWSQGLDQPQHF. The DNA for the CDR3 is TGTGCCTGGAGTCAGGGACTAGATCAGCCCCAGCATTTT.

The chain uses TRBV4-3 and TRBJ2-5; 9 bases agree with TRBD2. The CDR3 covers 15 residues. From germline, CDR1 is LGHNA and CDR2 YSLEER. After removal of 4 bases from V and 5 bases from J, the junction contained 8 bases not matched to a gene. The CDR3 is CASSRGVAGEETQYF. DNA of the CDR3: TGCGCCAGCAGCCGGGGCGTAGCGGGGGAGGAGACCCAGTACTTC.

The chain employs TRBV5-1 and TRBJ1-6, with 8 bases fitting TRBD1. Germline V gene lookup returns CDR1 SGHRS and CDR2 YFSETQ. Trimming cost V 4 bases and J 7 bases; bases outside gene matches: 13. The length of the CDR3 is 17 residues. The CDR3 region is CASSAEPRGRLNSPLHF. The CDR3, as DNA: TGCGCCAGCAGCGCCGAACCCAGGGGGCGTTTAAATTCACCCCTCCACTTT.

The genes are TRBV7-9 and TRBJ1-2, with D maybe TRBD1 (5 bases). This CDR3 has 15 amino acids. Trimming left V 0 bases short and J 1 base short, with 9 bases between. Germline-derived CDR1 and CDR2 are SEHNR and FQNEAQ (reference sequence). The CDR3 nucleotides are TGTGCCAGCAGCTTAGCGCAGGGAGTTAACTATGGCTACACCTTC. This codes for CASSLAQGVNYGYTF.

The chain links TRBV7-2 to TRBJ1-3; a possible D gene is TRBD1 (6 bases). Deletions cut 4 bases from V and 4 bases from J, with 17 bases between. Per germline, CDR1 SGHTA and CDR2 FQGNSA. The CDR3 is made up of 16 amino acids. This CDR3 reads CASSSQPGGWGNTIYF. CDR3 bases: TGTGCCAGCAGCTCCCAACCTGGGGGCTGGGGAAACACCATATATTTT.

This clone was seen once. This chain links TRBV7-7 with TRBJ2-2, with 9 bases matching TRBD1. Germline lookup yields CDR1 SSHAT and CDR2 FNYEAQ (reference sequence). The CDR3 extends over 12 amino acids. The CDR3 DNA reads as TGTGCTACAGGGGGCGGCACCGGGGAGCTGTTTTTT. It specifies CATGGGTGELFF.

The V call is TRBV5-3, the J call TRBJ1-3, with D perhaps matching TRBD1 (5 bases). Being an ORF, TRBV5-3 has a function that is uncertain. The V and J ends lost 7 bases and 0 bases respectively, with 8 bases between them. This CDR3 spans 13 amino acids. In nucleotides, the CDR3 is TGTGCCAGATACGGGGGCTCTGGAAACACCATATATTTT. This sequence encodes CARYGGSGNTIYF.

J is TRBJ1-2 and V is TRBV15; TRBD1 might be the D (6 bases). The CDR3 consists of 17 residues. V shed 1 base and J shed 5 bases, with 20 bases lying between them. Per germline, CDR1 LNHNV and CDR2 YYDKDF (reference sequence). The CDR3 here is CATSRGGSGAGRYGYTF. The CDR3, as DNA: TGTGCCACCAGCAGAGGGGGGTCGGGGGCAGGTCGGTATGGCTACACCTTC.

This chain links TRBV30 with TRBJ2-5; D is uncertain. This CDR3 is 12 amino acids long. Per the germline V gene, CDR1 is GTSNPN and CDR2 is SVGIG (reference sequence). V dropped 1 base and J dropped 5 bases, with 8 bases sitting between them. The DNA of the CDR3 is TGTGCCTGGAGTGGGCTGAGGGAGACCCAGTACTTC. It specifies CAWSGLRETQYF.

This clone was seen more than once but under ten times. The chain combines TRBV4-2 with TRBJ2-3, with 7 bases that match TRBD1. Germline V gives CDR1 LGHNA, CDR2 YNFKEQ. The ends lost 0 bases at V and 0 bases at J; junction bases unmatched: 0. The CDR3 is made up of 15 amino acids. The CDR3 DNA sequence: TGTGCCAGCAGCCAAGAGACAGGGAGCACAGATACGCAGTATTTT. Encoded protein: CASSQETGSTDTQYF.

V gene TRBV5-6 combines with J gene TRBJ1-3; D not resolved. This CDR3 is 14 amino acids long. The ends were cut back, 1 base at V and 0 bases at J, with 5 bases in the middle. CDR1 and CDR2 from the germline V gene are SGHDT and YYEEEE. This CDR3 is CASSLITSGNTIYF. The CDR3 bases are TGTGCCAGCAGCTTGATAACCTCTGGAAACACCATATATTTT.

This chain connects TRBV27 to TRBJ2-7; D is possibly TRBD1 (5 bases). Germline V gene lookup returns CDR1 MNHEY and CDR2 SMNVEV (reference sequence). The V end lost 10 bases, the J end lost 3 bases, and 13 bases lay between the germline ends. The CDR3 extends over 12 amino acids. The CDR3: CATTDTNYEQYF. CDR3 DNA sequence: TGTGCCACTACGGACACCAACTACGAGCAGTACTTC.